This is a list of T cell receptor beta chains from one sample in a study of shared clonotypes between healthy human individuals. Sequencing used immunoSEQ multiplex PCR; TCRdb keeps in-frame clones, though not all of them. The repertoire holds under 2,000,000 clones, with about 94% as singletons. The sample taken for sequencing was naive CD8+ T cells sorted from blood. Receptors were obtained from a man aged 18-30 years in good health. The CDR3 runs from the conserved cysteine through the conserved F or W. Fields, in order: clone size, V gene, J gene, D gene, CDR3 protein, CDR3 DNA. A D gene is named only where the DNA matches it firmly. Size is omitted from some rows. Given values are once, few, many or a class for expanded clones.

clone_size: .; v_call: TRBV10-3; j_call: TRBJ2-7; d_call: .; cdr3_aa: CAISGEALPSYEQYF; cdr3_nt: TGTGCCATCAGTGGGGAGGCCCTGCCCTCCTACGAGCAGTACTTC
clone_size: .; v_call: TRBV2; j_call: TRBJ1-1; d_call: .; cdr3_aa: CASRRDTWNTEAFF; cdr3_nt: TGTGCCAGCAGGCGGGACACCTGGAACACTGAAGCTTTCTTT
clone_size: .; v_call: TRBV4-1; j_call: TRBJ2-7; d_call: .; cdr3_aa: CASSLRTENYEQYF; cdr3_nt: TGCGCCAGCAGCCTCCGGACGGAGAACTACGAGCAGTACTTC
clone_size: .; v_call: TRBV2; j_call: TRBJ2-1; d_call: .; cdr3_aa: CASRPRSGNEQFF; cdr3_nt: TGTGCCAGCAGGCCTCGGAGCGGCAATGAGCAGTTCTTC
clone_size: .; v_call: TRBV5-6; j_call: TRBJ1-6; d_call: .; cdr3_aa: CASSSRDPVAGALHF; cdr3_nt: TGTGCCAGCAGCTCCCGGGACCCCGTCGCAGGCGCCCTCCACTTT
clone_size: .; v_call: TRBV5-6; j_call: TRBJ2-7; d_call: TRBD2; cdr3_aa: CASSFGGNYEQYF; cdr3_nt: TGTGCCAGCAGCTTCGGGGGGAACTACGAGCAGTACTTC
clone_size: once; v_call: TRBV10-3; j_call: TRBJ2-5; d_call: .; cdr3_aa: CAIKRGRQETQYF; cdr3_nt: TGTGCCATCAAGAGGGGAAGGCAAGAGACCCAGTACTTC
clone_size: .; v_call: TRBV4-1; j_call: TRBJ1-6; d_call: TRBD1; cdr3_aa: CASSQGQGTHSPLHF; cdr3_nt: TGCGCCAGCAGCCAAGGACAGGGGACCCATTCACCCCTCCACTTT
clone_size: .; v_call: TRBV27; j_call: TRBJ2-7; d_call: .; cdr3_aa: CASSLGASYEQYF; cdr3_nt: TGTGCCAGCAGTTTAGGGGCATCCTACGAGCAGTACTTC
clone_size: .; v_call: TRBV27; j_call: TRBJ2-7; d_call: .; cdr3_aa: CASSSLRVGSYEQYF; cdr3_nt: TGTGCCAGCAGTTCCCTGAGGGTCGGGAGCTACGAGCAGTACTTC
clone_size: .; v_call: TRBV4-1; j_call: TRBJ1-5; d_call: TRBD1; cdr3_aa: CASSRGKQGEQPQHF; cdr3_nt: TGCGCCAGCAGCCGGGGAAAGCAGGGGGAACAGCCCCAGCATTTT
clone_size: .; v_call: TRBV7-9; j_call: TRBJ1-1; d_call: .; cdr3_aa: CASRLMNTEAFF; cdr3_nt: TGTGCCAGCAGACTAATGAACACTGAAGCTTTCTTT
clone_size: once; v_call: TRBV13; j_call: TRBJ2-7; d_call: .; cdr3_aa: CASSLGSGEQYF; cdr3_nt: TGTGCCAGCAGCTTAGGGTCTGGCGAGCAGTACTTC
clone_size: .; v_call: TRBV9; j_call: TRBJ2-7; d_call: TRBD1; cdr3_aa: CASSPTGGLGEQYF; cdr3_nt: TGTGCCAGCAGCCCAACAGGGGGACTCGGCGAGCAGTACTTC
clone_size: .; v_call: TRBV4-1; j_call: TRBJ1-1; d_call: .; cdr3_aa: CASSQEVGNTEAFF; cdr3_nt: TGCGCCAGCAGCCAAGAAGTCGGGAACACTGAAGCTTTCTTT
clone_size: once; v_call: TRBV7-2; j_call: TRBJ1-1; d_call: .; cdr3_aa: CASSLALGGAYTEAFF; cdr3_nt: TGTGCCAGCAGCTTAGCCTTGGGGGGCGCGTACACTGAAGCTTTCTTT
clone_size: .; v_call: TRBV7-9; j_call: TRBJ1-2; d_call: .; cdr3_aa: CASSSGRGMDGYTF; cdr3_nt: TGTGCCAGCAGCTCAGGGCGGGGTATGGATGGCTACACCTTC
clone_size: .; v_call: TRBV4-1; j_call: TRBJ2-7; d_call: .; cdr3_aa: CASSQVETSTYEQYF; cdr3_nt: TGCGCCAGCAGCCAAGTGGAAACCTCCACCTACGAGCAGTACTTC
clone_size: .; v_call: TRBV4-1; j_call: TRBJ2-3; d_call: .; cdr3_aa: CASSQDAEDTQYF; cdr3_nt: TGCGCCAGCAGCCAAGATGCCGAGGATACGCAGTATTTT
clone_size: .; v_call: TRBV6-5; j_call: TRBJ2-7; d_call: TRBD2; cdr3_aa: CASSYGEGTHEQYF; cdr3_nt: TGTGCCAGCAGTTACGGGGAGGGTACCCACGAGCAGTACTTC
clone_size: .; v_call: TRBV30; j_call: TRBJ2-2; d_call: .; cdr3_aa: CAWGMGPGELFF; cdr3_nt: TGTGCCTGGGGGATGGGGCCCGGGGAGCTGTTTTTT
clone_size: .; v_call: TRBV9; j_call: TRBJ1-2; d_call: TRBD1; cdr3_aa: CASSEGDSEDYGYTF; cdr3_nt: TGTGCCAGCAGCGAGGGGGACAGTGAAGACTATGGCTACACCTTC
clone_size: .; v_call: TRBV11-2; j_call: TRBJ2-7; d_call: .; cdr3_aa: CASSFARDYEQYF; cdr3_nt: TGTGCCAGCAGCTTCGCTCGGGACTACGAGCAGTACTTC
clone_size: .; v_call: TRBV9; j_call: TRBJ2-5; d_call: TRBD2; cdr3_aa: CASSVSGGEGETQYF; cdr3_nt: TGTGCCAGCAGCGTTAGCGGGGGGGAAGGAGAGACCCAGTACTTC
clone_size: once; v_call: TRBV27; j_call: TRBJ2-2; d_call: .; cdr3_aa: CASSSGAGELFF; cdr3_nt: TGTGCCAGCAGCTCAGGTGCCGGGGAGCTGTTTTTT
clone_size: .; v_call: TRBV29-1; j_call: TRBJ2-7; d_call: .; cdr3_aa: CSVEDRAGNGSYEQYF; cdr3_nt: TGCAGCGTTGAAGATAGGGCAGGGAATGGCTCCTACGAGCAGTACTTC
clone_size: once; v_call: TRBV5-4; j_call: TRBJ1-3; d_call: .; cdr3_aa: CASSWEASGNTIYF; cdr3_nt: TGTGCCAGCAGCTGGGAGGCCTCTGGAAACACCATATATTTT
clone_size: .; v_call: TRBV5-6; j_call: TRBJ1-1; d_call: .; cdr3_aa: CASSMNTEAFF; cdr3_nt: TGTGCCAGCAGCATGAACACTGAAGCTTTCTTT
clone_size: .; v_call: TRBV13; j_call: TRBJ2-3; d_call: TRBD2; cdr3_aa: CASSLAQRGYTDTQYF; cdr3_nt: TGTGCCAGCAGCTTAGCCCAGCGGGGCTACACAGATACGCAGTATTTT
clone_size: .; v_call: TRBV19; j_call: TRBJ2-7; d_call: .; cdr3_aa: CASSESEGVFGQYF; cdr3_nt: TGTGCCAGTAGTGAGTCGGAGGGGGTTTTCGGGCAGTACTTC
clone_size: once; v_call: TRBV30; j_call: TRBJ2-7; d_call: .; cdr3_aa: CAWNPGAHDEQYF; cdr3_nt: TGTGCCTGGAACCCGGGGGCCCACGACGAGCAGTACTTC
clone_size: .; v_call: TRBV7-9; j_call: TRBJ2-1; d_call: TRBD2; cdr3_aa: CASTEWREGRNEQFF; cdr3_nt: TGTGCCAGCACTGAATGGAGGGAGGGCCGCAATGAGCAGTTCTTC